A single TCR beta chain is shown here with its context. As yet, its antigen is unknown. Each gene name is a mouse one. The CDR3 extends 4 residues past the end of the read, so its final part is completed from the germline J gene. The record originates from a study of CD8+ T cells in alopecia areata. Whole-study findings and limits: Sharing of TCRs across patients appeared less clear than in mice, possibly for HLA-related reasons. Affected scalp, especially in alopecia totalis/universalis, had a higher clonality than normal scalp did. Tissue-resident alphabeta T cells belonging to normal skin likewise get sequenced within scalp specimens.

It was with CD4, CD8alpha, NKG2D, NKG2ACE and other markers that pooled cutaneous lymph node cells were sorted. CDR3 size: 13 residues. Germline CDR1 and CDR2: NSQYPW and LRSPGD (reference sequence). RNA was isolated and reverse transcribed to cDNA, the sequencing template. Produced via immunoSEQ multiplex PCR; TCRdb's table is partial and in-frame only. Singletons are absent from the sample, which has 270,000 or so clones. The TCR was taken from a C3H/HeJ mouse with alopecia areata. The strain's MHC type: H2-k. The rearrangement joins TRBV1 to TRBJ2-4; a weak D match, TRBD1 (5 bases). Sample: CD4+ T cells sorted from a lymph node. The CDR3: CTCSPGRENTLYF. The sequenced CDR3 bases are TGCACCTGCAGCCCGGGCAGGGAGAAC.